These 6 T cell receptor beta chains came from one sample sequenced in a study of OX40 agonist ivuxolimab in advanced cancers. TCRdb's table, derived via immunoSEQ multiplex PCR, lists solely in-frame clones and lacks some. This sample yields about 86,000 clones, of which around 90% are seen a single time; over 1.2% belongs to the top ten. The specimen comprised CD4+ or CD8+ T cells sorted from blood, sampled in a trial of the OX40 agonist ivuxolimab. The receptors were sampled from an adult with an advanced solid tumor such as melanoma, head and neck, liver or kidney cancer.

The chain couples TRBV30 to TRBJ2-1; 16 nucleotides align to TRBD2. Germline V lookup: CDR1 GTSNPN, CDR2 SVGIG (reference sequence). There are 20 residues in the CDR3. J was trimmed by 0 bases and V by 3 bases; bases with no gene match: 11. The CDR3 nucleotides are TGTGCCTGGAGGCAGGCCGAGGGACTAGCGGGAGGGAGCTCCTACAATGAGCAGTTCTTC. Its protein product is CAWRQAEGLAGGSSYNEQFF.

The chain is built from TRBV19 and TRBJ1-6; D ambiguous. CDR1 is LNHDA, CDR2 SQIVND, per germline (reference sequence). Trimming left V 7 bases short and J 7 bases short, with 11 bases between. The CDR3 consists of 13 residues. The CDR3 sequence is CASKVGGNSPLHF. The CDR3, as DNA: TGTGCCAGTAAAGTCGGTGGGAATTCACCCCTCCACTTT.

The chain combines TRBV5-6 with TRBJ1-2; the D is unclear. V lost 3 bases, J lost 8 bases, and 14 bases lay in between. The length of the CDR3 is 13 residues. Per the germline V gene, CDR1 is SGHDT and CDR2 is YYEEEE. The CDR3 DNA follows: TGTGCCAGCAGCTCCATTCGGGTACACGGCTACACCTTC. Its protein product is CASSSIRVHGYTF.

Details on this clone: The junction does not match germline at one end; this may be a read error. This chain uses TRBV11-2 with TRBJ1-3; the D gene is possibly TRBD1 (5 bases). Germline values: CDR1 SGHAT, CDR2 FQNNGV. The CDR3 runs 15 residues. The CDR3 nucleotides are TGTGCCAGCAACTTAGATAACGGCAGGGCAAACACCATATATTTT. Amino acids: CASNLDNGRANTIYF.

This clone has a handful of counts. The V gene is TRBV27, the J gene TRBJ1-2, with 7 bases fitting TRBD1. The CDR3 runs 15 residues. Germline V gene sequence: CDR1 MNHEY, CDR2 SMNVEV (reference sequence). V lost 0 bases, J lost 3 bases, and 4 bases stayed unmatched. This chain's CDR3 is CASSLSGGGYYGYTF. The CDR3 coding sequence is TGTGCCAGCAGTTTATCAGGGGGCGGGTACTATGGCTACACCTTC.

CDR3 residues: CASSELSANYEQYF. CDR3 coding DNA: TGCGCCAGCAGCGAGCTCTCGGCAAACTACGAGCAGTACTTC. The rearrangement links TRBV5-1 to TRBJ2-7; D is unresolved. The CDR3 sequence is 14 residues long. Germline V gene sequence: CDR1 SGHRS, CDR2 YFSETQ. Trimming shortened V by 4 bases and J by 3 bases, and 14 bases separated the two germline ends.